This T cell receptor beta chain was documented in a study of T cell changes during pregnancy in multiple sclerosis. With 4 bases clipped from V and 7 bases from J, the junction kept 10 bases outside the gene matches. The CDR3 has 15 amino acids. CDR1 is LNHDA and CDR2 is SQIVND in the germline V gene (reference sequence). Some clones are missing from TCRdb's copy, which holds only in-frame ones; the method was immunoSEQ multiplex PCR. In the table there are about 35,000 clones, around nine tenths of which are singletons. This sequence originates from a female donor with multiple sclerosis, enrolled in a pregnancy study. The source material was CD8+ T cells from peripheral blood mononuclear cells, sampled in the third trimester of pregnancy. J is TRBJ1-5 and V is TRBV19; 7 positions match TRBD1. The DNA for the CDR3 is TGTGCCAGTAGTACGTGGACAGGTCGAGACCAGCCCCAGCATTTT. Protein: CASSTWTGRDQPQHF.